Detailed here is one TCR beta chain. Original handling: Amplified reference gene primers provided the basis for estimating nucleated cell counts. The table came from immunoSEQ multiplex PCR; TCRdb's copy has only in-frame clones and leaves some out. V, J and clone size reflect that table, while D and trimming were determined from the DNA. The table lists approximately 180,000 clones, around 76% of them singletons. This entry is derived from a study of blood T cell repertoires in COVID-19. Study at large: Samples came from the United States, Italy and Spain, spanning acute and convalescent COVID-19.

Recruits, aged roughly 18 to 89 years, lived in 20 to 30 US areas. Membership in each cohort depended on participant-reported clinical history. The CDR3 spans 14 residues. V dropped 7 bases and J dropped 0 bases, with 9 bases sitting between them. Germline lookup yields CDR1 LNHDA and CDR2 SQIVND (reference sequence). Sequencing was performed on PBMCs or T cells enriched from blood (not recorded which). This sequence originates from a woman aged 50 to 60 with acute COVID-19. The chain recombines TRBV19 with TRBJ2-2; D call uncertain. CDR3 sequence (DNA): TGTGCCAGTAAATCAGGTTCGAACACCGGGGAGCTGTTTTTT. Translated, it gives CASKSGSNTGELFF.